At least ten counts were recorded for the clone carrying this T cell receptor (beta chain). Every cDNA TCR molecule received its own unique molecular identifier. TCRdb redid the calling of the 5' RACE reads with MiXCR, one entry per CDR3 protein. The table lists 4,700 or so distinct CDR3 sequences, roughly a fifth of them singletons. Time point reported: sample taken at primary tumor resection. In each case, whole RNA from tumor, nontumor lung or frozen PBMC was sequenced unsorted. The cohort: around 79 early-stage, untreated non-small cell lung cancer patients. This sample is drawn from a study of spatial heterogeneity in lung cancer. Study information: A consistent excess of beta-chain over alpha-chain sequences was detected. Unique TCR and UMI combinations averaged more than ten appearances each in raw reads.

V lost 6 bases to trimming and J lost 5 bases, with 13 bases between them. The CDR3 extends over 14 amino acids. The sequence was collected from a female donor with early-stage non-small cell lung cancer. Sequences were derived from normal lung tissue next to the tumor, sampled at surgery. V gene TRBV12-3 or TRBV12-4 combines with J gene TRBJ1-4, with a weak D call TRBD1 (5 bases). In DNA form, the CDR3 reads TGTGCCAGCAGGGAAGGACAAGCCAATGAAAAACTGTTTTTT. Its protein is CASREGQANEKLFF.